These T cell receptor beta chains were read from a single sample in a study of T cell responses to AZD1222 COVID-19 vaccine. Assay used: immunoSEQ multiplex PCR; TCRdb lists only in-frame clones, some missing. The sample consists of some 200,000 clones, about 89% of them appearing once. Material: peripheral blood, obtained 28 days after the second AZD1222 dose. These receptors were taken from an adult who received the AZD1222 COVID-19 vaccine. Both conserved end residues are part of each CDR3. Fields, in order: CDR3 protein, V gene, J gene, D gene. A D gene is named only where the DNA matches it firmly.

CDR3 protein: CASSILPHPGGARSQPQHF
V gene: TRBV19
J gene: TRBJ1-5
D gene: -

CDR3 protein: CASSAPEGGGYTF
V gene: TRBV9
J gene: TRBJ1-2
D gene: -

CDR3 protein: CAWSSGLAGAGEQYF
V gene: TRBV30
J gene: TRBJ2-7
D gene: TRBD2

CDR3 protein: CASSLVAGVTYNEQFF
V gene: TRBV7-6
J gene: TRBJ2-1
D gene: TRBD2

CDR3 protein: CASSLVSGSFYEQYF
V gene: TRBV6-5
J gene: TRBJ2-7
D gene: TRBD2

CDR3 protein: CASSPTGGGEKLFF
V gene: TRBV18
J gene: TRBJ1-4
D gene: -

CDR3 protein: CASSIGGQGRNTDTQYF
V gene: TRBV19
J gene: TRBJ2-3
D gene: TRBD1

CDR3 protein: CASSPTGANYGYTF
V gene: TRBV18
J gene: TRBJ1-2
D gene: -

CDR3 protein: CASSERIGIFSGANVLTF
V gene: TRBV6-1
J gene: TRBJ2-6
D gene: -

CDR3 protein: CASSVASGGRLYF
V gene: TRBV9
J gene: TRBJ2-5
D gene: TRBD2

CDR3 protein: CASSPIRGSGNTIYF
V gene: TRBV27
J gene: TRBJ1-3
D gene: -

CDR3 protein: CASSQSTGSTDTQYF
V gene: TRBV4-3
J gene: TRBJ2-3
D gene: -

CDR3 protein: CASSLVSEAFF
V gene: TRBV12-3/TRBV12-4
J gene: TRBJ1-1
D gene: -

CDR3 protein: CASSLRGVGYGYTF
V gene: TRBV27
J gene: TRBJ1-2
D gene: -

CDR3 protein: CASSPDRGLQPQHF
V gene: TRBV18
J gene: TRBJ1-5
D gene: TRBD1

CDR3 protein: CASSRQGTGNEKLFF
V gene: TRBV5-1
J gene: TRBJ1-4
D gene: TRBD1

CDR3 protein: CATKDTNTEAFF
V gene: TRBV28
J gene: TRBJ1-1
D gene: -

CDR3 protein: CASSGRGLSYEQYF
V gene: TRBV10-2
J gene: TRBJ2-7
D gene: -

CDR3 protein: CASSSPLTGVNTGELFF
V gene: TRBV5-8
J gene: TRBJ2-2
D gene: -

CDR3 protein: CASRAGQQNEKLFF
V gene: TRBV2
J gene: TRBJ1-4
D gene: -

CDR3 protein: CASSLMENTEAFF
V gene: TRBV7-3
J gene: TRBJ1-1
D gene: -

CDR3 protein: CASSQDPAGGDYEQYF
V gene: TRBV4-1
J gene: TRBJ2-7
D gene: TRBD2

CDR3 protein: CASSDDSRWPQHF
V gene: TRBV2
J gene: TRBJ1-5
D gene: -

CDR3 protein: CASSLNRAYEQYF
V gene: TRBV7-6
J gene: TRBJ2-7
D gene: -

CDR3 protein: CASSDRTGGNQPQHF
V gene: TRBV2
J gene: TRBJ1-5
D gene: TRBD1

CDR3 protein: CASSLEDGDTQYF
V gene: TRBV7-8
J gene: TRBJ2-3
D gene: -

CDR3 protein: CASSLSKVTAGVYEQYF
V gene: TRBV27
J gene: TRBJ2-7
D gene: -

CDR3 protein: CASSRASGAFF
V gene: TRBV7-8
J gene: TRBJ1-1
D gene: -

CDR3 protein: CASSIGPRRYNEQFF
V gene: TRBV19
J gene: TRBJ2-1
D gene: -

CDR3 protein: CASSQTDTNYGYTF
V gene: TRBV11-2
J gene: TRBJ1-2
D gene: -

CDR3 protein: CASSPGQGEAFF
V gene: TRBV6-5
J gene: TRBJ1-1
D gene: TRBD1

CDR3 protein: CASSVASQSNQPQHF
V gene: TRBV2
J gene: TRBJ1-5
D gene: -

CDR3 protein: CASSRGRTDTQYF
V gene: TRBV25-1
J gene: TRBJ2-3
D gene: -

CDR3 protein: CASKDRGWAGYTF
V gene: TRBV6-5
J gene: TRBJ1-2
D gene: TRBD1

CDR3 protein: CASSLGFQGQGNTIYF
V gene: TRBV11-2
J gene: TRBJ1-3
D gene: -

CDR3 protein: CASSNRDRGLISYEQYF
V gene: TRBV21-1
J gene: TRBJ2-7
D gene: -

CDR3 protein: CASTGEGYEQYF
V gene: TRBV2
J gene: TRBJ2-7
D gene: -

CDR3 protein: CASSESRRNPRGRGYGYTF
V gene: TRBV6-1
J gene: TRBJ1-2
D gene: TRBD1

CDR3 protein: CASSYDRGTEAFF
V gene: TRBV7-9
J gene: TRBJ1-1
D gene: TRBD1

CDR3 protein: CASSLGTSGSWVYEQYF
V gene: TRBV5-6
J gene: TRBJ2-7
D gene: TRBD2

CDR3 protein: CAWSPGRDEQYF
V gene: TRBV30
J gene: TRBJ2-7
D gene: -

CDR3 protein: CASRLGVNYGYTF
V gene: TRBV19
J gene: TRBJ1-2
D gene: -

CDR3 protein: CASSLSEIRTDTQYF
V gene: TRBV14
J gene: TRBJ2-3
D gene: -

CDR3 protein: CASSYSRTGGYQETQYF
V gene: TRBV6-2/TRBV6-3
J gene: TRBJ2-5
D gene: TRBD1

CDR3 protein: CASSYSISGEYEQYF
V gene: TRBV6-6
J gene: TRBJ2-7
D gene: -

CDR3 protein: CASSQTWDRVNEQFF
V gene: TRBV11-1
J gene: TRBJ2-1
D gene: TRBD1

CDR3 protein: CASTRTVQKINQPQHF
V gene: TRBV7-2
J gene: TRBJ1-5
D gene: -

CDR3 protein: CASSPTAGRDTEAFF
V gene: TRBV18
J gene: TRBJ1-1
D gene: -